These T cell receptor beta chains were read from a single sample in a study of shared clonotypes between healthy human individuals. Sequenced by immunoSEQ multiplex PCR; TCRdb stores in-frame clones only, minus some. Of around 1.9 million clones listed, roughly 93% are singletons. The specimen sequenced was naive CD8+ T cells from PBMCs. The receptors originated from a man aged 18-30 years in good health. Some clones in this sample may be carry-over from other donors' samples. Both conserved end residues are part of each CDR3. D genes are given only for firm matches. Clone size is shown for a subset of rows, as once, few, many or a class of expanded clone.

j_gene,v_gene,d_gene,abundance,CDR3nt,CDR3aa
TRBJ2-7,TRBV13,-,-,TGTGCCAGCAGCGCTCGGGGGAGGAACGAGCAGTACTTC,CASSARGRNEQYF
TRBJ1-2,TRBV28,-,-,TGTGCCAGCAGTTCTCTAAGGACAGATACGACTATTGGGTACACCTTC,CASSSLRTDTTIGYTF
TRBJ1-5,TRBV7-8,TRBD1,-,TGTGCCAGCAGCTTAGTACTCTCAGGGGGAGATAGCAATCAGCCCCAGCATTTT,CASSLVLSGGDSNQPQHF
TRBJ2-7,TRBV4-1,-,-,TGCGCCAGCAGCCAAGAACAAGCAGCCGCCTACGAGCAGTACTTC,CASSQEQAAAYEQYF
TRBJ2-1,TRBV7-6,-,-,TGTGCCAGCAGCGAAGACCCGAATGAGCAGTTCTTC,CASSEDPNEQFF
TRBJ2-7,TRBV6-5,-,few,TGTGCCAGCAGTACGTGGACAGAGCCACACGAGCAGTACTTC,CASSTWTEPHEQYF
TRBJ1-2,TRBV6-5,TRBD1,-,TGTGCCAGCAGTCCCACATCACTTAGACAGGGAGAAACCTTC,CASSPTSLRQGETF
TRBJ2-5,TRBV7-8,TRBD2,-,TGTGCCAGCAGCTTCCGGGCGGGAGGGAGAAGAGAGACCCAGTACTTC,CASSFRAGGRRETQYF
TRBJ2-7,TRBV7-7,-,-,TGTGCCAGCAGCCCCGGGACTCGAACCCGGGAGCAGTACTTC,CASSPGTRTREQYF
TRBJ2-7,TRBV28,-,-,TGTGCCAGCAGTTTTTCCTTGGCCGGGCCATCCTACGAGCAGTACTTC,CASSFSLAGPSYEQYF
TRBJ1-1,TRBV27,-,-,TGTGCCAGCAGCCCGACTGCCTTGGTAACTGAAGCTTTCTTT,CASSPTALVTEAFF
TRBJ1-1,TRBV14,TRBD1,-,TGTGCCAGCAGCCAAGAGGGACAGGGGAACACTGAAGCTTTCTTT,CASSQEGQGNTEAFF